Listed here are 8 T cell receptor beta chains from one sample, sequenced in a study of cytomegalovirus exposure and HLA in healthy donors (dated by TCRdb to about 2017). Receptor libraries were prepared by the immunoSEQ multiplex PCR assay. A mixture of 60 forward primers for TCR Vbeta segments and 13 reverse primers for TCR Jbeta segments was used in the multiplex PCR. Held by TCRdb, this immuneACCESS table contains in-frame sequences only and omits some clones. Under half of the omission traces to an unresolved V gene where checked; the cause of the rest is unknown. This sample holds about 59,000 clones; roughly 80% were observed only once. The ten top clones hold about 1.5% of the sample. Sequenced material: PBMCs. These TCRs come from a man aged 35 to 55 in good health and CMV-seronegative.

This chain connects TRBV12-5 to TRBJ2-3; a weak D match, TRBD2 (6 bases). The length of the CDR3 is 16 residues. Trimming removed 0 bases at V and 3 bases at J, with 13 bases between. CDR1 and CDR2 (germline): LGHNT, FRNRAP. The CDR3 DNA sequence: TGTGCTAGTGGTTTGGTACGAGGCGGGGCTACAGATACGCAGTATTTT. Amino acids: CASGLVRGGATDTQYF.

This clone was counted between two and nine times. This chain uses TRBV28 with TRBJ2-6; D is unresolved. Deletions cut 5 bases from V and 0 bases from J, with 11 bases between. This CDR3 contains 16 residues. Germline CDR1 MDHEN, CDR2 SYDVKM. This chain's CDR3 is CASSTRKISGANVLTF. The CDR3 DNA sequence: TGTGCCAGCAGTACGCGAAAGATCTCTGGGGCCAACGTCCTGACTTTC.

The V gene is TRBV15, the J gene TRBJ2-3, with 8 bases identical to TRBD1. Losses at the gene ends were 0 bases for V and 4 bases for J; bases not matched to a gene: 3. Germline lookup yields CDR1 LNHNV and CDR2 YYDKDF (reference sequence). The CDR3 totals 15 residues. The DNA for the CDR3 is TGTGCCACCAGCAGAGACGGACAGGGCGCAGATACGCAGTATTTT. Translation: CATSRDGQGADTQYF.

The chain carries TRBV30 and TRBJ1-5; possibly TRBD1 for D (5 bases). V lost 5 bases to trimming and J lost 4 bases, with 12 bases between them. From germline, CDR1 is GTSNPN and CDR2 SVGIG (reference sequence). The CDR3 contains 13 residues. The CDR3 is CAWATAGNQPQHF. CDR3 nucleotides: TGTGCCTGGGCGACAGCCGGGAATCAGCCCCAGCATTTT.

The chain links TRBV28 to TRBJ1-2, with 12 bases identical to TRBD1. The CDR3 has 17 residues. CDR1 is MDHEN and CDR2 is SYDVKM in the germline V gene. Trimming cost V 6 bases and J 4 bases; bases outside gene matches: 12. This CDR3 is CASSRRDRGLQGYGYTF. The CDR3 coding sequence is TGTGCCAGCAGCCGAAGGGACAGGGGGCTACAGGGCTATGGCTACACCTTC.

This chain links TRBV2 with TRBJ1-1, with D maybe TRBD1 (6 bases). The germline V gene encodes CDR1 SNHLY and CDR2 FYNNEI. This CDR3 contains 15 residues. V was clipped by 10 bases and J by 1 base, with 19 bases between them. CDR3 amino acids: CATLTDRLRNTEAFF. CDR3 sequence (DNA): TGTGCCACCTTAACCGACAGGCTGAGGAACACTGAAGCTTTCTTT. Combining the CDR3 with reference TRBV2 and TRBJ1-1 gives the whole variable domain EPEVTQTPSHQVTQMGQEVILRCVPISNHLYFYWYRQILGQKVEFLVSFYNNEISEKSEIFDDQFSVERPDGSNFTLKIRSTKLEDSAMYFCATLTDRLRNTEAFFGQGTRLTVV.

The V gene is TRBV5-6, the J gene TRBJ2-7; TRBD2 agrees at 16 bases. CDR3 length: 16 amino acids. V trimming: 2 bases; J trimming: 6 bases; junction bases outside the gene matches: 5. Per germline, CDR1 SGHDT and CDR2 YYEEEE. For the CDR3, the DNA is TGTGCCAGCAGCTTCTTAGGGACTAGCGGGGGGGCCGAGCAGTACTTC. This codes for CASSFLGTSGGAEQYF. Complete variable domain (other parts from reference TRBV5-6 and TRBJ2-7): DAGVTQSPTHLIKTRGQQVTLRCSPKSGHDTVSWYQQALGQGPQFIFQYYEEEERQRGNFPDRFSGHQFPNYSSELNVNALLLGDSALYLCASSFLGTSGGAEQYFGPGTRLTVT.

This clone has only a few counts. The J gene is TRBJ1-4, the V gene TRBV15; D may be TRBD1 (6 bases). The CDR3 loop spans 15 amino acids. Trimming left V 2 bases short and J 7 bases short, with 14 bases between. The germline gives CDR1 LNHNV, CDR2 YYDKDF (reference sequence). The CDR3 nucleotides are TGTGCCACCAGCAGAAACAGGGAAGGGGCTGAAAAACTGTTTTTT. The encoded protein is CATSRNREGAEKLFF.